What follows are 23 T cell receptor beta chains derived from one specimen sequenced in a study of early T cells in non-severe SARS-CoV-2 infection. TCRdb called the 5' RACE reads again in MiXCR, with one record for every CDR3 protein. The table has more than 45,000 distinct CDR3 sequences, 4.5% to 7% seen once. The specimen sequenced was whole blood. The source is an adult who was a healthcare worker with PCR-confirmed SARS-CoV-2 infection or an uninfected control (not recorded which).

This chain connects TRBV5-6 to TRBJ2-3, with D tentatively TRBD1 or TRBD2 (5 bases each). The CDR3 sequence is 16 residues long. CDR1 is SGHDT and CDR2 is YYEEEE in the germline V gene. Trimming removed 1 base from V and 2 bases from J, with 14 bases in between. The CDR3 nucleotides are TGTGCCAGCAGCTTGAAAGTGGGGGAATTCACAGATACGCAGTATTTT. It translates to CASSLKVGEFTDTQYF. The variable domain in full, with the rest retrieved from reference TRBV5-6 and TRBJ2-3, is DAGVTQSPTHLIKTRGQQVTLRCSPKSGHDTVSWYQQALGQGPQFIFQYYEEEERQRGNFPDRFSGHQFPNYSSELNVNALLLGDSALYLCASSLKVGEFTDTQYFGPGTRLTVL.

This clonotype was picked up a small number of times. This chain uses TRBV3-1 with TRBJ2-1; D is possibly TRBD1 (6 bases). There are 15 residues in the CDR3. V was cut by 6 bases and J by 4 bases, with 16 bases left in between. Germline lookup yields CDR1 LGHDT and CDR2 YNNKEL (reference sequence). The CDR3 DNA sequence: TGTGCCAGCAGGCTTGGGGACACTCTATACAATGAGCAGTTCTTC. Protein product: CASRLGDTLYNEQFF.

There are many counts of this clonotype. This chain links TRBV6-1 with TRBJ2-1; 10 positions agree with TRBD1. The CDR3 sequence is 13 residues long. The junction had 4 bases not matched to a gene; V was cut back by 6 bases and J by 8 bases. Germline assignment: CDR1 MNHNS and CDR2 SASEGT. The CDR3 loop is CASRRQGAHEQFF. CDR3 sequence (DNA): TGTGCCAGCAGGCGACAGGGGGCCCATGAGCAGTTCTTC.

This clonotype was observed many times. V gene TRBV5-1 combines with J gene TRBJ2-3; D not resolved. V gave up 1 base and J gave up 1 base, with 7 bases separating them. The CDR3 is made up of 14 amino acids. CDR1 and CDR2 from the germline V gene are SGHRS and YFSETQ. CDR3 sequence reads: CASSLPVGTDTQYF. CDR3 DNA sequence: TGCGCCAGCAGCTTGCCCGTCGGCACAGATACGCAGTATTTT. The full variable domain, rest sourced from reference TRBV5-1 and TRBJ2-3, is KAGVTQTPRYLIKTRGQQVTLSCSPISGHRSVSWYQQTPGQGLQFLFEYFSETQRNKGNFPGRFSGRQFSNSRSEMNVSTLELGDSALYLCASSLPVGTDTQYFGPGTRLTVL.

V gene TRBV3-1 combines with J gene TRBJ2-1; D not resolved. V was cut by 6 bases and J by 7 bases, with 4 bases left in between. This CDR3 region has 10 residues. Germline CDR1 is LGHDT and CDR2 is YNNKEL (reference sequence). DNA of the CDR3: TGTGCCAGCAGGGGGAATGAGCAGTTCTTC. This gives the protein CASRGNEQFF.

This clonotype was detected many times. The rearrangement joins TRBV7-9 to TRBJ2-1; D is perhaps TRBD1 or TRBD2 (5 bases each). This CDR3 is built from 16 residues. The germline V gene encodes CDR1 SEHNR and CDR2 FQNEAQ (reference sequence). Trimming removed 6 bases from V and 2 bases from J, with 17 bases in between. The CDR3, as DNA: TGTGCCAGCAGGGATCGGGGCCGAGGCGCCTACAATGAGCAGTTCTTC. Translation gives CASRDRGRGAYNEQFF. The full variable domain, in which reference TRBV7-9 and TRBJ2-1 provide the parts outside the CDR3, is DTGVSQNPRHKITKRGQNVTFRCDPISEHNRLYWYRQTLGQGPEFLTYFQNEAQLEKSRLLSDRFSAERPKGSFSTLEIQRTEQGDSAMYLCASRDRGRGAYNEQFFGPGTRLTVL.

This clonotype was detected ten times or more. The chain couples TRBV5-1 to TRBJ2-5, with 8 bases identical to TRBD2. CDR3 size: 15 residues. CDR1 and CDR2 (germline): SGHRS, YFSETQ. V dropped 4 bases and J dropped 3; count of bases not matched to a gene: 8. CDR3 in amino acids: CASSRSGLAEETQYF. For the CDR3, the DNA is TGCGCCAGCAGCCGTAGTGGACTAGCTGAAGAGACCCAGTACTTC.

This clonotype was detected ten times or more. The CDR3 bases are TGTGCCAGCAGCCTCCTGGGGTTATTTTACGAGCAGTACTTC. It specifies CASSLLGLFYEQYF. The rearrangement uses TRBV11-2 and TRBJ2-7; D not certain. The CDR3 spans 14 residues. CDR1 SGHAT and CDR2 FQNNGV come from the germline V gene. Trimming cost V 5 bases and J 4 bases, with 15 bases left between them.

In this sample, this clonotype turned up a few times. The chain carries TRBV2 and TRBJ1-1, with 9 bases fitting TRBD1. Germline V gives CDR1 SNHLY, CDR2 FYNNEI. V shed 6 bases, J shed 1 base, and the junction held 6 bases outside the gene matches. This CDR3 comprises 15 residues. The CDR3 sequence is CASSRQGGTNTEAFF. DNA of the CDR3: TGTGCCAGCAGCCGACAGGGGGGGACGAACACTGAAGCTTTCTTT.

The J gene is TRBJ2-3, the V gene TRBV10-1; unclear D gene. The germline V gene has CDR1 WNHNN and CDR2 SYGVQD (reference sequence). V was clipped by 2 bases and J by 2 bases, with 5 bases between them. CDR3 length: 13 residues. The CDR3 nucleotides are TGCGCCAGCAGTGAGCCAGTCACAGATACGCAGTATTTT. Translated, it gives CASSEPVTDTQYF.

This clonotype was picked up many times. The genes are TRBV12-3 or TRBV12-4 and TRBJ1-1, with D unresolved. The CDR3 has 10 residues. V lost 10 bases and J 8 bases, leaving 11 bases between the germline ends. CDR3 in amino acids: CATAIAEAFF. CDR3 in DNA: TGTGCCACCGCGATAGCGGAAGCTTTCTTT.

The sample holds many counts of this clonotype. This chain links TRBV6-2 or TRBV6-3 with TRBJ2-3; no reliable D call. V dropped 2 bases and J dropped 0 bases, with 9 bases sitting between them. CDR1 and CDR2 (germline): MNHEY, SVGEGT. The CDR3 length is 15 residues. CDR3 nucleotides: TGTGCCAGCAGTTACCGCCTGAGCAGCACAGATACGCAGTATTTT. Translating it yields CASSYRLSSTDTQYF.

The chain joins TRBV5-6 to TRBJ2-3; 8 bases are shared with TRBD2. V dropped 6 bases and J dropped 6; count of bases not matched to a gene: 15. This CDR3 comprises 16 residues. The V gene's germline CDR1 is SGHDT and CDR2 YYEEEE. DNA of the CDR3: TGTGCCAGCACCTACTCCGGGACTAGGGAAAGGGATACGCAGTATTTT. Translated: CASTYSGTRERDTQYF. Together with reference TRBV5-6 and TRBJ2-3, the CDR3 gives the full variable domain: DAGVTQSPTHLIKTRGQQVTLRCSPKSGHDTVSWYQQALGQGPQFIFQYYEEEERQRGNFPDRFSGHQFPNYSSELNVNALLLGDSALYLCASTYSGTRERDTQYFGPGTRLTVL.

The sample holds many counts of this clonotype. The chain carries TRBV12-3 or TRBV12-4 and TRBJ2-3; D unclear. This CDR3 has 11 residues. V was pared by 8 bases and J by 10 bases, with 13 bases between. The CDR3 DNA reads as TGTGCCAGCTCCCAGACCCCATCGCAGTATTTT. Translated: CASSQTPSQYF.

This clonotype was detected many times. V and J are TRBV2 and TRBJ2-2; D gene ambiguous. The CDR3 consists of 15 residues. V lost 7 bases, J lost 2 bases, and 14 bases lay in between. CDR1 and CDR2 (germline): SNHLY, FYNNEI. The CDR3 is CASNLLLDNTGELFF. The CDR3 DNA is TGTGCCAGCAACTTACTCCTCGATAACACCGGGGAGCTGTTTTTT.

This clonotype was seen a few times. This rearrangement joins TRBV6-6 to TRBJ1-1; D unresolved. Deletions cut 6 bases from V and 10 bases from J, with 15 bases between. Germline lookup yields CDR1 MNHNY and CDR2 SVGAGI (reference sequence). This CDR3 contains 12 residues. The CDR3 region is CASRERRVGAFF. The CDR3 coding sequence is TGTGCCAGCAGGGAAAGGAGGGTAGGAGCTTTCTTT.

In this sample, this clonotype turned up many times. The genes are TRBV7-9 and TRBJ1-2; the D gene is possibly TRBD1 (5 bases). CDR1 is SEHNR, CDR2 FQNEAQ, per germline (reference sequence). V was shortened by 1 base and J by 1 base, with 10 bases between the two germline ends. The CDR3 contains 15 residues. The CDR3 is CASSLGQSLNYGYTF. The CDR3 bases are TGTGCCAGCAGCTTAGGACAGAGCCTTAACTATGGCTACACCTTC.

This clonotype was detected a few times. The chain combines TRBV5-5 with TRBJ1-2; D might be TRBD1 (6 bases). V lost 4 bases and J lost 5, with 9 bases in between. The CDR3 loop spans 12 amino acids. Germline assignment: CDR1 SGHKS and CDR2 YYEKEE (reference sequence). The CDR3, as DNA: TGTGCCAGCAGCCCAACAGGGTATGGCTACACCTTC. Encoded protein: CASSPTGYGYTF.

Ten or more counts support this clonotype. The chain carries TRBV29-1 and TRBJ1-1, with D hard to call. Germline CDR1 reads SQVTM; CDR2 reads ANQGSEA. V lost 3 bases to trimming and J lost 1 base, with 3 bases between them. The CDR3 extends over 11 amino acids. The CDR3 loop reads CSVDKNTEAFF. For the CDR3, the DNA is TGCAGCGTTGATAAGAACACTGAAGCTTTCTTT.

This clonotype was seen many times. The chain links TRBV7-6 to TRBJ2-2, with D uncertain. The CDR3 extends over 11 amino acids. CDR1 and CDR2 (germline): SGHVS, FNYEAQ. V shed 7 bases and J shed 8 bases, with 8 bases lying between them. CDR3 amino acids: CASMAWGELFF. In DNA, the CDR3 is TGTGCCAGCATGGCATGGGGGGAGCTGTTTTTT.

The chain has TRBV12-3 or TRBV12-4 and TRBJ2-7, with D unclear. The CDR3 has 13 amino acids. V shed 5 bases and J shed 2 bases, with 10 bases lying between them. The CDR3 loop reads CASSRTDTYEQYF. The CDR3 DNA is TGTGCCAGCAGTCGAACAGATACCTACGAGCAGTACTTC.

This clonotype was found many times. This chain connects TRBV30 to TRBJ1-3, with a weak D call TRBD1 (5 bases). The CDR3 runs to 15 residues. Germline V gene sequence: CDR1 GTSNPN, CDR2 SVGIG (reference sequence). Trimming took 7 bases from V and 2 from J, leaving 18 bases between them. CDR3 DNA: TGTGCCTCTTCCCCGGGACCACGGCCTGGAAACACCATATATTTT. As protein: CASSPGPRPGNTIYF.

At least ten counts were recorded for this clonotype. This chain joins TRBV6-5 and TRBJ2-2, with D possibly being TRBD1 or TRBD2 (6 bases each). The CDR3 length is 16 residues. Germline V CDR1 and CDR2: MNHEY, SVGAGI. V was pared by 0 bases and J by 4 bases, with 12 bases between. CDR3 DNA sequence: TGTGCCAGCAGTTACTCGACTGGGGGGCCCACCGGGGAGCTGTTTTTT. Residues: CASSYSTGGPTGELFF.